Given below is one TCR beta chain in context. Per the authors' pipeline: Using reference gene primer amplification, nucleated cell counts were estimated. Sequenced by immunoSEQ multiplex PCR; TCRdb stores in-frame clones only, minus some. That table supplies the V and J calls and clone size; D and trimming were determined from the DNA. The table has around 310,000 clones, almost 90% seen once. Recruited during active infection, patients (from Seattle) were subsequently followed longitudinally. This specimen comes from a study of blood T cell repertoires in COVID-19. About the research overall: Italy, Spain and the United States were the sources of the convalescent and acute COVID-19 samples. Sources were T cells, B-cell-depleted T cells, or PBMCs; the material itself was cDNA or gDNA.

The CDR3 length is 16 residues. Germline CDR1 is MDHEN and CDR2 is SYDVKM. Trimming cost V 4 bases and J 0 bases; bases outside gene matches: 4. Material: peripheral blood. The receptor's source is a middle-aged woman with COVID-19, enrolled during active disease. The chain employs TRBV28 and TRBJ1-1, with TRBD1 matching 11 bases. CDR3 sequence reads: CASSYRTGGLNTEAFF. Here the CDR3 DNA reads TGTGCCAGCAGTTATAGGACAGGGGGCCTGAACACTGAAGCTTTCTTT.